These 25 T cell receptor beta chains were all obtained from the same sample, sequenced in a study of regulatory T cells in long-lasting Graves disease. Arm-PCR of CDR3 regions with iRepertoire HTBI primers generated TCR beta libraries. Via MiXCR, TCRdb re-called the multiplex PCR reads, giving one row per CDR3 protein. The sample lists about half a million distinct CDR3 sequences; approximately 23% were seen once. Documented time point: persistent/refractory GD, antithyroid drugs over 5 years with positive TRAb. The TCR library used RNA extracted from PBMCs. The source material was peripheral blood mononuclear cells (PBMCs), sampled when the disease was refractory, from a patient treated with antithyroid drugs. The receptors stem from a female donor with Graves disease.

The chain is built from TRBV29-1 and TRBJ2-7; no definite D call. Germline V lookup: CDR1 SQVTM, CDR2 ANQGSEA. V was trimmed by 7 bases and J by 0 bases, leaving 7 bases between them. This CDR3 has 11 amino acids. In nucleotides, the CDR3 is TGCAGCGGTGGGTACTCCTACGAGCAGTACTTC. It specifies CSGGYSYEQYF.

The gene calls are TRBV6-1 and TRBJ1-2; perhaps TRBD1 as D (5 bases). Germline CDR1 and CDR2: MNHNS and SASEGT. Trimming removed 4 bases from V and 2 bases from J, with 14 bases in between. This CDR3 spans 15 amino acids. CDR3 DNA: TGTGCCAGCAGTGGACCCGGGACGGGCAACTATGGCTACACCTTC. This codes for CASSGPGTGNYGYTF.

At least ten counts were recorded for this clonotype. The CDR3 is CASRARRRPSGANVLTF. In DNA form, the CDR3 reads TGTGCCAGCAGAGCCCGGCGGCGTCCCTCTGGGGCCAACGTCCTGACTTTC. The chain is built from TRBV28 and TRBJ2-6; the D is unclear. From germline, CDR1 is MDHEN and CDR2 SYDVKM. Trimming left V 6 bases short and J 0 bases short, with 15 bases between. This CDR3 is 17 amino acids long.

This clonotype was picked up many times. This chain connects TRBV29-1 to TRBJ2-5; the D gene is possibly TRBD2 (6 bases). CDR3 length: 14 amino acids. CDR1 is SQVTM, CDR2 ANQGSEA, per germline. The V end was cut by 4 bases, the J end by 0 bases, with 12 bases between. CDR3 sequence (DNA): TGCAGCGTTGTAGCGGCGCCTTACCAAGAGACCCAGTACTTC. It codes for CSVVAAPYQETQYF.

The chain has TRBV3-1 and TRBJ2-5; possibly TRBD2 for D (6 bases). The CDR3 is made up of 17 amino acids. Germline assignment: CDR1 LGHDT and CDR2 YNNKEL (reference sequence). V was cut by 0 bases and J by 1 base, with 15 bases left in between. The CDR3 region has the DNA TGTGCCAGCAGCCAAGACCCCCCGCGGGGCCTCCAAGAGACCCAGTACTTC. It encodes CASSQDPPRGLQETQYF.

This clonotype has ten or more counts. This rearrangement joins TRBV12-3 or TRBV12-4 to TRBJ2-5, with 7 positions matching TRBD2. The CDR3 is 12 residues long. The junction had 3 bases not matched to a gene; V was cut back by 6 bases and J by 5 bases. The CDR3 nucleotides read TGTGCCAGCAGACGGGGAGGGGAGACCCAGTACTTC. It translates to CASRRGGETQYF.

The table lists this clonotype with a few counts. CDR3 coding DNA: TGTGCCAGCAGTTCAGTAGGGTATAATTCACCCCTCCACTTT. Translating it yields CASSSVGYNSPLHF. J is TRBJ1-6 and V is TRBV28; D is uncertain. The CDR3 covers 14 residues. CDR1 is MDHEN and CDR2 is SYDVKM in the germline V gene. V lost 4 bases and J 4 bases, leaving 8 bases between the germline ends. Filled out from reference TRBV28 and TRBJ1-6, the complete variable domain reads DVKVTQSSRYLVKRTGEKVFLECVQDMDHENMFWYRQDPGLGLRLIYFSYDVKMKEKGDIPEGYSVSREKKERFSLILESASTNQTSMYLCASSSVGYNSPLHFGNGTRLTVT.

This clonotype showed up many times. This sequence joins TRBV27 and TRBJ1-4, with 11 bases identical to TRBD1. CDR1 is MNHEY, CDR2 SMNVEV, per germline (reference sequence). This CDR3 is built from 15 residues. After removal of 3 bases from V and 8 bases from J, the junction contained 5 bases not matched to a gene. CDR3 sequence reads: CASSFGQGAFEKLFF. The CDR3 nucleotides read TGTGCCAGCAGTTTCGGACAGGGGGCTTTCGAAAAACTGTTTTTT.

Worth noting for this clonotype: At one end the junction does not follow the germline gene, possibly because of a read error. The CDR3, as DNA: TGCAGCGTTTTAGGCGGGAGCTACGATGAGCAGTTCTTC. It translates to CSVLGGSYDEQFF. The V call is TRBV29-1, the J call TRBJ2-1, with 7 bases fitting TRBD2. The germline gives CDR1 SQVTM, CDR2 ANQGSEA. This CDR3 is 13 amino acids long.

In its sample, this clonotype was seen many times. CDR3 region: CASSSNVEAFF. Here the CDR3 DNA reads TGTGCCAGCAGTTCAAACGTTGAGGCTTTCTTT. J is TRBJ1-1 and V is TRBV6-5; D unclear. V lost 4 bases to trimming and J lost 11 bases, with 11 bases between them. Germline assignment: CDR1 MNHEY and CDR2 SVGAGI. This CDR3 contains 11 residues.

This clonotype was recorded at least ten times. This chain links TRBV27 with TRBJ2-7; 10 positions match TRBD2. J gave up 2 bases and V 7 bases, and 5 bases lay outside the gene matches. CDR3 size: 14 residues. Germline CDR1 and CDR2: MNHEY and SMNVEV (reference sequence). Written as DNA, the CDR3 is TGTGCCAGCAAGACTAGCGGGCAACCCTACGAGCAGTACTTC. Translation gives CASKTSGQPYEQYF.

There are a few counts of this clonotype. Germline is not matched at one junction end, which may reflect a read error. This chain uses TRBV11-2 with TRBJ2-7; no definite D call. The CDR3 totals 13 residues. Germline CDR1 SGHAT, CDR2 FQNNGV. The CDR3: CASSLLGPYEQHF. The DNA for the CDR3 is TGTGCCAGCAGCTTATTAGGGCCCTACGAGCAGCACTTC.

This clonotype was observed at least ten times. The chain joins TRBV6-2 or TRBV6-3 to TRBJ2-2, with 7 positions matching TRBD1. Losses at the gene ends were 6 bases for V and 4 bases for J; bases not matched to a gene: 5. From germline, CDR1 is MNHEY and CDR2 SVGEGT. CDR3 length equals 14 residues. The CDR3 nucleotides read TGTGCCAGCAGAAGACAGGGACGCACCGGGGAGCTGTTTTTT. This encodes CASRRQGRTGELFF.

This chain uses TRBV7-3 with TRBJ2-1, with D possibly matching TRBD1 (6 bases). Trimming pared 5 bases from V and 9 bases from J, leaving 14 bases between. The CDR3 has 13 residues. Germline values: CDR1 SGHTA, CDR2 FQGTGA. The CDR3 spells CASSLRGGGEQFF. DNA for the CDR3: TGTGCCAGCAGCCTCCGAGGGGGTGGTGAGCAGTTCTTC.

This clonotype was recorded at least ten times. This rearrangement joins TRBV15 to TRBJ1-4; D is unclear. Trimming left V 1 base short and J 8 bases short, with 14 bases between. CDR1 is LNHNV and CDR2 is YYDKDF in the germline V gene (reference sequence). The CDR3 spans 15 residues. The CDR3 reads CATSRALINGEKLFF. Here the CDR3 DNA reads TGTGCCACCAGCAGAGCCCTAATTAATGGGGAAAAACTGTTTTTT.

There are many counts of this clonotype. The chain combines TRBV28 with TRBJ1-2; TRBD1 agrees at 7 bases. The V and J ends lost 6 bases and 5 bases, in that order; junction bases with no gene match: 9. The CDR3 covers 14 residues. Germline V gene lookup returns CDR1 MDHEN and CDR2 SYDVKM. CDR3 in amino acids: CASSPGGGGYGYTF. The CDR3 coding sequence is TGTGCCAGCAGCCCAGGAGGGGGCGGGTATGGCTACACCTTC.

This chain links TRBV14 with TRBJ1-1; the D gene is possibly TRBD1 (6 bases). V was cut by 2 bases and J by 1 base, with 14 bases left in between. CDR3 length: 16 residues. CDR1 and CDR2 (germline): SGHDN, FVKESK. This CDR3 reads CASSQYNGGRNTEAFF. In DNA, the CDR3 is TGTGCCAGCAGCCAATATAATGGGGGGCGGAACACTGAAGCTTTCTTT.

V usage is TRBV5-6 and J usage is TRBJ1-2; a possible D gene is TRBD1 (5 bases). Germline CDR1 is SGHDT and CDR2 is YYEEEE. Deletions cut 4 bases from V and 7 bases from J, with 11 bases between. This CDR3 comprises 12 residues. The CDR3 sequence is CASSANRGGYTF. As DNA, the CDR3 is TGTGCCAGCAGCGCTAATAGGGGTGGCTACACCTTC.

This clonotype was picked up a small number of times. CDR3 protein: CAWTHVTEAFF. CDR3 in DNA: TGTGCCTGGACGCATGTAACTGAAGCTTTCTTT. J is TRBJ1-1 and V is TRBV30; D is unresolved. Looked up from germline, CDR1 is GTSNPN and CDR2 is SVGIG (reference sequence). Trimming removed 4 bases from V and 5 bases from J, with 8 bases in between. CDR3 length: 11 residues.

The V and J genes are TRBV13 and TRBJ1-2, with 7 bases identical to TRBD1. Per germline, CDR1 PRHDT and CDR2 FYEKMQ (reference sequence). J was trimmed by 5 bases and V by 5 bases; bases with no gene match: 14. The CDR3 length is 16 residues. CDR3 nucleotides: TGTGCCAGCAGCCCCCCGAACGACAGGGAGAATTATGGCTACACCTTC. Translated: CASSPPNDRENYGYTF. Filled out from reference TRBV13 and TRBJ1-2, the complete variable domain reads AAGVIQSPRHLIKEKRETATLKCYPIPRHDTVYWYQQGPGQDPQFLISFYEKMQSDKGSIPDRFSAQQFSDYHSELNMSSLELGDSALYFCASSPPNDRENYGYTFGSGTRLTVV.

The chain is built from TRBV7-9 and TRBJ1-2; D not certain. The CDR3 loop spans 16 amino acids. Germline assignment: CDR1 SEHNR and CDR2 FQNEAQ (reference sequence). Between the trimmed V and J ends, which lost 5 bases and 0 bases, there was a span of 16 bases. This chain's CDR3 is CASSPFSGVPNYGYTF. CDR3 nucleotides: TGTGCCAGCAGCCCGTTTTCCGGAGTACCTAACTATGGCTACACCTTC.

For this clonotype: The CDR3 does not end in the conserved phenylalanine or tryptophan, so this is likely a read error. The DNA is omitted, as the CDR3 cannot be located on it reliably, and the CDR3 follows TCRdb's listing. V and J are TRBV3-2 and TRBJ2-7; the listed D gene, TRBD1, was not tested against the DNA. TRBV3-2 is an annotated pseudogene. The CDR3 is 15 amino acids long, termini counted. CDR3 amino acids: CASSQEAEGVYEQYS.

This clonotype was counted many times. The chain combines TRBV28 with TRBJ1-5; D remains unclear. Germline CDR1 MDHEN, CDR2 SYDVKM. The CDR3 runs to 13 residues. Trimming stripped 7 bases from V and 0 bases from J, with 7 bases between. DNA for the CDR3: TGTGCCAGCATCGGGTATAGCAATCAGCCCCAGCATTTT. Translated, it gives CASIGYSNQPQHF.

This clonotype was seen at least ten times. The V gene is TRBV2, the J gene TRBJ1-1, with a possible D match to TRBD1 (5 bases). This CDR3 has 11 amino acids. V was trimmed by 10 bases and J by 3 bases, leaving 9 bases between them. CDR1 and CDR2 (germline): SNHLY, FYNNEI. The CDR3, as DNA: TGTGCCACCAGGGAGTACACTGAAGCTTTCTTT. It is translated as CATREYTEAFF.

This clonotype was seen a handful of times. The chain couples TRBV29-1 to TRBJ2-7; D is ambiguous. Between the trimmed V and J ends, which lost 4 bases and 10 bases, there was a span of 32 bases. The CDR3 has 17 residues. Per the germline V gene, CDR1 is SQVTM and CDR2 is ANQGSEA. The CDR3 is CSVVSTLFGSGYESQYF. In nucleotides, the CDR3 is TGCAGCGTTGTCTCCACCCTCTTTGGCAGTGGGTACGAGAGCCAGTACTTC.